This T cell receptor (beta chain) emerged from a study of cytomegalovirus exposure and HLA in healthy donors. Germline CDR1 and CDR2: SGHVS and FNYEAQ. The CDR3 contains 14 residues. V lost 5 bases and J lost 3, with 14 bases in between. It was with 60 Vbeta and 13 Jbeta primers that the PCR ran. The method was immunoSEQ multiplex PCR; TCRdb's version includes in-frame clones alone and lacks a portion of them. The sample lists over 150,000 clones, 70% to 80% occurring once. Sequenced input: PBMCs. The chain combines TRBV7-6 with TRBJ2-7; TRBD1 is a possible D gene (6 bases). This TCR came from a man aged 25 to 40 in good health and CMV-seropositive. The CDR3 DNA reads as TGTGCCAGCAGCCTTAGCAGGGGTGACTACGAGCAGTACTTC. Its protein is CASSLSRGDYEQYF.